The 6 T cell receptor beta chains reported below all come from one sample, sequenced in a study of beta chain features in type 1 diabetes. The whole isolated RNA underwent reverse transcription, so sequencing captured expressed TCRB transcripts. Assay used: immunoSEQ multiplex PCR; TCRdb lists only in-frame clones, some missing. The sample includes 450,000 to 600,000 clones, 30% of them seen just once. The sequencing input was naive CD4+ T cells from blood. These receptors all come from a man younger than 35 in good health.

Only a few counts were recorded for this clone. This sequence joins TRBV30 and TRBJ2-2; TRBD1 matches at 7 bases. CDR1 is GTSNPN, CDR2 SVGIG, per germline (reference sequence). V lost 2 bases to trimming and J lost 7 bases; unmatched junction nucleotides: 13. This CDR3 has 16 residues. The CDR3 sequence is CAWSSRRQGVSGELFF. CDR3 DNA: TGTGCCTGGAGTAGTAGAAGACAGGGAGTTAGCGGGGAGCTGTTTTTT.

The chain is built from TRBV4-1 and TRBJ2-1; tentatively, D is TRBD2 (6 bases). The CDR3 spans 18 residues. V lost 3 bases to trimming and J lost 5 bases, with 23 bases between them. The germline V gene encodes CDR1 MGHRA and CDR2 YSYEKL. The CDR3 spells CASSQRGRASEGNNEQFF. CDR3 coding DNA: TGCGCCAGCAGCCAGCGGGGCCGCGCCTCCGAGGGTAACAATGAGCAGTTCTTC.

J is TRBJ2-7 and V is TRBV30; D tentatively reads TRBD1 or TRBD2 (5 bases each). Looked up from germline, CDR1 is GTSNPN and CDR2 is SVGIG (reference sequence). Trimming pared 5 bases from V and 2 bases from J, leaving 10 bases between. This CDR3 has 12 residues. As DNA, the CDR3 is TGTGCCTGGCTCGGGGCCGCCTACGAGCAGTACTTC. Residues: CAWLGAAYEQYF.

The CDR3 DNA reads TGCGCCAGCAGCCTGGACCAGGCAGGGCGAATCTACAATGAGCAGTTCTTC. This sequence encodes CASSLDQAGRIYNEQFF. V usage is TRBV4-1 and J usage is TRBJ2-1; TRBD1 is a possible D gene (5 bases). V was cut by 4 bases and J by 3 bases, with 19 bases left in between. The CDR3 covers 17 residues. Per the germline V gene, CDR1 is MGHRA and CDR2 is YSYEKL.

This clone was seen only a few times. The rearrangement uses TRBV13 and TRBJ2-1; 7 bases are shared with TRBD2. In germline, CDR1 is PRHDT, CDR2 FYEKMQ (reference sequence). V was clipped by 7 bases and J by 6 bases; unmatched bases: 12. CDR3 size: 15 residues. The CDR3 loop is CASTLEGGPSNEQFF. CDR3 nucleotide sequence: TGTGCCAGCACCCTAGAGGGAGGGCCCTCCAATGAGCAGTTCTTC.

This clone occurred a few times. This chain joins TRBV7-9 and TRBJ2-3; D may correspond to TRBD1 or TRBD2 (5 bases each). Trimming stripped 5 bases from V and 2 bases from J, with 8 bases between. The CDR3 extends over 13 amino acids. Germline CDR1 reads SEHNR; CDR2 reads FQNEAQ (reference sequence). The CDR3 DNA reads TGTGCCAGCAGCGCCGGGACCACAGATACGCAGTATTTT. Its protein is CASSAGTTDTQYF.